This T cell receptor (beta chain) was sequenced for a study of breast tumors, draining lymph nodes, adjacent tissues. Study-wide results and limits: Luminal-like breast cancer showed significantly greater tumor-nontumor repertoire similarity than basal-like breast cancer did. Tumor repertoires ranked between lymph nodes and nontumor tissue in diversity, with V and J gene preferences.

Germline V gene data show CDR1 as SGHKS and CDR2 as YYEKEE (reference sequence). The CDR3 loop spans 14 amino acids. Unmatched junction bases numbered 3, after V lost 4 bases and J lost 0 bases. From the multiplex PCR reads, TCRdb called clonotypes with MiXCR, one entry per CDR3 protein. The sample holds some 52,000 distinct CDR3 sequences; under 45% are singletons and the top ten take 10%. With regard to this clonotype: What it binds is not known.

This chain joins TRBV5-5 and TRBJ1-1; TRBD1 agrees at 7 bases. The TCR comes from a female donor with breast cancer. Some clones in this sample may be carry-over from other donors' samples. The sample was breast tumor tissue. This chain's CDR3 is CASSQGTVNTEAFF. Written as DNA, the CDR3 is TGTGCCAGCAGCCAAGGGACAGTGAACACTGAAGCTTTCTTT. The whole variable domain, filled in from reference TRBV5-5 and TRBJ1-1, reads DAGVTQSPTHLIKTRGQQVTLRCSPISGHKSVSWYQQVLGQGPQFIFQYYEKEERGRGNFPDRFSARQFPNYSSELNVNALLLGDSALYLCASSQGTVNTEAFFGQGTRLTVV.